This T cell receptor beta chain was profiled in a study of T cell changes during pregnancy in multiple sclerosis. Sequenced by immunoSEQ multiplex PCR; TCRdb stores in-frame clones only, minus some. The table has tens of thousands of clones, under 95% seen once. CDR3 length: 18 amino acids. V lost 3 bases and J 0 bases, leaving 18 bases between the germline ends. The germline CDR1 and CDR2 sequences are SGHDN and FVKESK. The source is a female donor with multiple sclerosis, enrolled in a pregnancy study. The sequences come from CD4+ T cells from peripheral blood mononuclear cells, collected before pregnancy. The chain is built from TRBV14 and TRBJ1-5; the D gene is possibly TRBD1 (6 bases). The CDR3 region is CASSQTGHLIYSNQPQHF. The CDR3 DNA reads TGTGCCAGCAGCCAGACGGGACACCTCATATATAGCAATCAGCCCCAGCATTTT. The complete variable domain, with remaining parts taken from reference TRBV14 and TRBJ1-5, reads EAGVTQFPSHSVIEKGQTVTLRCDPISGHDNLYWYRRVMGKEIKFLLHFVKESKQDESGMPNNRFLAERTGGTYSTLKVQPAELEDSGVYFCASSQTGHLIYSNQPQHFGDGTRLSIL.